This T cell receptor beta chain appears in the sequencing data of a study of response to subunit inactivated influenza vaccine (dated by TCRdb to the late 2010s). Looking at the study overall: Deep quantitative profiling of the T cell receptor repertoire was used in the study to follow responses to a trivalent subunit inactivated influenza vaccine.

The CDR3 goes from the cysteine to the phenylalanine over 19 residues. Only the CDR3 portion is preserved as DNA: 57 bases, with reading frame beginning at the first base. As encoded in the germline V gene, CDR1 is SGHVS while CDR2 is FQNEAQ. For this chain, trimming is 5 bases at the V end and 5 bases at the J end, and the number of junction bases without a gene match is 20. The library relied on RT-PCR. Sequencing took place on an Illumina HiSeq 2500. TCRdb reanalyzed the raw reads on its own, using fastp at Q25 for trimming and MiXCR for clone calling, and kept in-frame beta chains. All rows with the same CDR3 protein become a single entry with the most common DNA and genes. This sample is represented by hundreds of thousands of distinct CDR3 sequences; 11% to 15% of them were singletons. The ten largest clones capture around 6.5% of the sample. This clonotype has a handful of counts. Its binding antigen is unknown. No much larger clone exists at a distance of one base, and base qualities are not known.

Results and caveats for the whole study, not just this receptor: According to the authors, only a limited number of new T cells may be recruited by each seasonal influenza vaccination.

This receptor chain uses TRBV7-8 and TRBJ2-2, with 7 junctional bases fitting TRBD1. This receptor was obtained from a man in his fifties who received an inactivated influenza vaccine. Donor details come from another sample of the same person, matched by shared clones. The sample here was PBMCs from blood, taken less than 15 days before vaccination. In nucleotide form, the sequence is TGTGCCAGCAGCCAAAGAAGATTAACTCGACAGGGCGGTACCGGGGAGCTGTTTTTT. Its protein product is CASSQRRLTRQGGTGELFF.